The TCR beta chain under discussion was sequenced for a study of beta chain features in type 1 diabetes. General study results and limits: TCRB rearrangement may or may not be influenced by HLA type; here this remained unresolved.

The isolated RNA, all of it, was reverse transcribed, so expressed TCRB transcripts were what got sequenced. Generated by immunoSEQ multiplex PCR, the TCRdb table keeps only in-frame clones and is missing some. The sample holds about 290,000 clones, about 7.8% seen once. With V trimmed by 5 bases and J by 2 bases, 9 bases remained unmatched. The CDR3 covers 16 residues. Germline V gives CDR1 SGHTA, CDR2 FQGNSA. A few counts support this clone. The antigen remains undetermined. The receptor was isolated from a young woman in good health. The sequenced sample consisted of central memory CD4+ T cells from blood. The rearrangement uses TRBV7-2 and TRBJ1-5; 7 bases line up with TRBD1. The CDR3 nucleotides are TGTGCCAGCAGCCCTACAGGGGTGAGGGGCAATCAGCCCCAGCATTTT. Residues: CASSPTGVRGNQPQHF.